The entry below gives a single TCR beta chain sequence along with its context. These data originate in a study of blood T cell repertoires in COVID-19. Across the whole study: COVID-19 samples collected from the United States, Italy and Spain covered acute and convalescent phases. PBMCs, B-cell-depleted T cells, or T cells provided the cDNA or gDNA that made up the material.

In the original workflow: Estimated nucleated cell counts came from reference gene primer amplification. Generated by immunoSEQ multiplex PCR, the TCRdb table keeps only in-frame clones and is missing some. V and J calls and clone size are those listed in that table; D and trimming were worked out from the DNA. The table has under 70,000 clones, around 90% seen once. This clonotype was obtained from a woman aged 55 to 70 with active or convalescent COVID-19. Material: peripheral blood.

CDR3 in amino acids: CSVDGVNTEAFF. CDR3 nucleotides: TGCAGCGTTGACGGTGTGAACACTGAAGCTTTCTTT. The V call is TRBV29-1, the J call TRBJ1-1; D uncertain. The CDR3 length is 12 residues. Germline CDR1 and CDR2: SQVTM and ANQGSEA. The ends were cut back, 3 bases at V and 0 bases at J, with 5 bases in the middle. The full variable domain, with the rest looked up from reference TRBV29-1 and TRBJ1-1, is SAVISQKPSRDICQRGTSLTIQCQVDSQVTMMFWYRQQPGQSLTLIATANQGSEATYESGFVIDKFPISRPNLTFSTLTVSNMSPEDSSIYLCSVDGVNTEAFFGQGTRLTVV.